These 30 T cell receptor beta chains were all obtained from the same sample, sequenced in a study of cytomegalovirus exposure and HLA in healthy donors. Produced via immunoSEQ multiplex PCR; TCRdb's table is partial and in-frame only. The table records 100,000 to 150,000 clones, about 91% of them present only once. Specimen: PBMCs. These receptors originate from a woman aged 18-29 years in good health and CMV-seronegative.

The chain combines TRBV12-5 with TRBJ2-2, with 15 bases matching TRBD2. CDR1 LGHNT and CDR2 FRNRAP come from the germline V gene. The CDR3 has 16 residues. Trimming cost V 4 bases and J 5 bases; bases outside gene matches: 2. CDR3 amino acids: CASGWGLAGGTGELFF. Here the CDR3 DNA reads TGTGCTAGTGGTTGGGGACTAGCGGGAGGAACCGGGGAGCTGTTTTTT.

The chain links TRBV28 to TRBJ1-4; D possibly corresponds to TRBD1 (6 bases). Trimming stripped 5 bases from V and 3 bases from J, with 10 bases between. The V gene's germline CDR1 is MDHEN and CDR2 SYDVKM. The CDR3 covers 14 residues. The CDR3 nucleotides are TGTGCCAGCAGTGGAACAGGGCCTAATGAAAAACTGTTTTTT. This encodes CASSGTGPNEKLFF. The full variable domain, with the rest looked up from reference TRBV28 and TRBJ1-4, is DVKVTQSSRYLVKRTGEKVFLECVQDMDHENMFWYRQDPGLGLRLIYFSYDVKMKEKGDIPEGYSVSREKKERFSLILESASTNQTSMYLCASSGTGPNEKLFFGSGTQLSVL.

This chain joins TRBV12-5 and TRBJ2-1, with D unclear. V lost 0 bases, J lost 6 bases, and 6 bases lay in between. The CDR3 has 13 amino acids. Germline V CDR1 and CDR2: LGHNT, FRNRAP. In DNA form, the CDR3 reads TGTGCTAGTGGTTTGGTAGGCGGCAATGAGCAGTTCTTC. Translated: CASGLVGGNEQFF.

The CDR3 coding sequence is TGCGCCAGCAGCGTGGGAGGGGCAGCCTCCTACGAGCAGTACTTC. It specifies CASSVGGAASYEQYF. The rearrangement uses TRBV10-2 and TRBJ2-7; TRBD2 aligns across 7 bases. The CDR3 is 15 residues long. In germline, CDR1 is WSHSY, CDR2 SAAADI. V lost 6 bases and J lost 0; bases outside the gene matches: 8.

CDR3 sequence: CATSRDPGLAGYEQYF. The CDR3 DNA follows: TGTGCCACCAGCAGAGATCCCGGACTAGCGGGTTACGAGCAGTACTTC. The chain combines TRBV15 with TRBJ2-7; 11 nucleotides align to TRBD2. V was pared by 0 bases and J by 4 bases, with 5 bases of the junction left unmatched. Germline V gene data show CDR1 as LNHNV and CDR2 as YYDKDF (reference sequence). The CDR3 has 16 residues.

The chain employs TRBV11-2 and TRBJ2-2, with TRBD2 matching 9 bases. The CDR3 is 16 amino acids. CDR1 and CDR2 (germline): SGHAT, FQNNGV. V gave up 5 bases and J gave up 4 bases; unmatched junction bases: 8. For the CDR3, the DNA is TGTGCCAGCAGCCCACCGGGACTAGCAGGCACCGGGGAGCTGTTTTTT. This codes for CASSPPGLAGTGELFF.

Only one count was recorded for this clone. The chain couples TRBV28 to TRBJ2-3; no clear D gene. The CDR3 has 11 amino acids. Germline assignment: CDR1 MDHEN and CDR2 SYDVKM. Trimming took off 5 bases at V and 6 bases at J, with 6 bases between the two ends. CDR3 region: CASSLVDTQYF. CDR3 coding DNA: TGTGCCAGCAGTCTCGTCGATACGCAGTATTTT.

The rearrangement links TRBV19 to TRBJ1-2; D not resolved. V was pared by 6 bases and J by 8 bases, with 19 bases between. CDR1 is LNHDA, CDR2 SQIVND, per germline (reference sequence). The CDR3 length is 14 residues. The CDR3, as DNA: TGTGCCAGTAGGACCCTCTTGAAAAGCGTGGGCTACACCTTC. This encodes CASRTLLKSVGYTF.

This chain joins TRBV5-4 and TRBJ1-5, with D perhaps matching TRBD1 (5 bases). The germline CDR1 and CDR2 sequences are SGHNT and YYREEE (reference sequence). The V gene lost 5 bases and the J gene lost 5 bases, with 11 bases spanning the gap. CDR3 size: 13 residues. Here the CDR3 reads CASSRGVDQPQHF. In DNA, the CDR3 is TGTGCCAGCAGTAGGGGCGTGGATCAGCCCCAGCATTTT.

V is TRBV5-8 and J is TRBJ1-5; D is perhaps TRBD1 (6 bases). The CDR3 extends over 15 amino acids. CDR1 SGHTS and CDR2 YDEGEE come from the germline V gene. The V end lost 2 bases, the J end lost 2 bases, and 11 bases lay between the germline ends. The CDR3 region is CASSFGGAGNQPQHF. CDR3 bases: TGTGCCAGCAGCTTTGGGGGCGCGGGCAATCAGCCCCAGCATTTT.

V usage is TRBV7-2 and J usage is TRBJ1-5; D gene unclear. Germline CDR1 SGHTA, CDR2 FQGNSA. V lost 2 bases and J lost 0, with 8 bases in between. The CDR3 is 15 residues long. The chain's CDR3 is CASSLSSNSNQPQHF. As DNA, the CDR3 is TGTGCCAGCAGCTTAAGCTCCAATAGCAATCAGCCCCAGCATTTT.

The chain recombines TRBV2 with TRBJ1-6; 8 nucleotides line up with TRBD1. This CDR3 is built from 13 residues. Per the germline V gene, CDR1 is SNHLY and CDR2 is FYNNEI. V shed 6 bases, J shed 7 bases, and the junction held 2 bases outside the gene matches. CDR3 protein: CASRNRGNSPLHF. CDR3 nucleotides: TGTGCCAGCAGAAACAGGGGGAATTCACCCCTCCACTTT.

This rearrangement joins TRBV19 to TRBJ1-2; 8 bases match TRBD1. Germline-derived CDR1 and CDR2 are LNHDA and SQIVND (reference sequence). With 5 bases clipped from V and 0 bases from J, the junction kept 2 bases outside the gene matches. The CDR3 consists of 14 residues. The CDR3 nucleotides are TGTGCCAGTAGTCGGACAGGGCCTAACTATGGCTACACCTTC. As protein: CASSRTGPNYGYTF.

The V and J genes are TRBV28 and TRBJ2-1; 8 bases match TRBD1. CDR1 MDHEN and CDR2 SYDVKM come from the germline V gene. J lost 1 base, V lost 4 bases, and 15 bases had no gene match. The CDR3 sequence is 19 residues long. CDR3 in DNA: TGTGCCAGCAGTTCCCTGGGGTTCGCAGGGGGCTCGTCCTACAATGAGCAGTTCTTC. The encoded protein is CASSSLGFAGGSSYNEQFF.

The rearrangement uses TRBV15 and TRBJ2-1; 9 bases align to TRBD2. V shed 3 bases, J shed 8 bases, and the junction held 8 bases outside the gene matches. This CDR3 has 15 amino acids. Germline CDR1 and CDR2: LNHNV and YYDKDF (reference sequence). For the CDR3, the DNA is TGTGCCACCAGCAGGAGGGGGACTAGCAACCATGAGCAGTTCTTC. This sequence encodes CATSRRGTSNHEQFF.

This rearrangement joins TRBV10-1 to TRBJ1-1; D remains ambiguous. V lost 3 bases, J lost 1 base, and 6 bases lay in between. The CDR3 extends over 13 amino acids. CDR1 and CDR2 from the germline V gene are WNHNN and SYGVQD (reference sequence). This chain's CDR3 is CASSERQNTEAFF. In DNA form, the CDR3 reads TGCGCCAGCAGTGAACGACAGAACACTGAAGCTTTCTTT.

This clone was observed once. The chain carries TRBV28 and TRBJ2-6; D is uncertain. The V end was cut by 5 bases, the J end by 0 bases, with 8 bases between. This CDR3 is 15 amino acids long. The germline CDR1 and CDR2 sequences are MDHEN and SYDVKM. The CDR3 here is CASSPLRSGANVLTF. The CDR3, as DNA: TGTGCCAGCAGTCCCTTGCGCTCTGGGGCCAACGTCCTGACTTTC.

The chain couples TRBV18 to TRBJ1-1; D is ambiguous. V was trimmed by 6 bases and J by 1 base, leaving 9 bases between them. The CDR3 loop spans 13 amino acids. The germline V gene has CDR1 KGHSH and CDR2 LQKENI. CDR3 bases: TGTGCCAGCTCCCGACAAGGGAACACTGAAGCTTTCTTT. Translation: CASSRQGNTEAFF.

The CDR3 is CASSEWDTYEQYV. The CDR3 DNA is TGTGCCAGCAGTGAATGGGACACTTACGAGCAGTACGTC. The V call is TRBV6-1, the J call TRBJ2-7; D may be TRBD1 (6 bases). V lost 2 bases, J lost 4 bases, and 9 bases lay in between. This CDR3 comprises 13 residues. Germline CDR1 and CDR2: MNHNS and SASEGT.

This rearrangement joins TRBV5-4 to TRBJ2-3; unclear D gene. This CDR3 region has 12 residues. The germline V gene has CDR1 SGHNT and CDR2 YYREEE (reference sequence). V was cut by 2 bases and J by 5 bases, with 6 bases left in between. The CDR3 protein is CASSFAGDTQYF. CDR3 in DNA: TGTGCCAGCAGCTTTGCCGGAGATACGCAGTATTTT. Full variable domain (remainder filled in from reference TRBV5-4 and TRBJ2-3): ETGVTQSPTHLIKTRGQQVTLRCSSQSGHNTVSWYQQALGQGPQFIFQYYREEENGRGNFPPRFSGLQFPNYSSELNVNALELDDSALYLCASSFAGDTQYFGPGTRLTVL.

The V and J genes are TRBV30 and TRBJ1-5, with a tentative D call TRBD1 (5 bases). V was trimmed by 5 bases and J by 7 bases, leaving 15 bases between them. CDR3 length: 13 residues. CDR1 is GTSNPN, CDR2 SVGIG, per germline (reference sequence). The CDR3 sequence: CAWAGGSGQPQHF. CDR3 nucleotides: TGTGCCTGGGCCGGGGGTTCGGGGCAGCCCCAGCATTTT. The whole variable domain, filled in from reference TRBV30 and TRBJ1-5, reads SQTIHQWPATLVQPVGSPLSLECTVEGTSNPNLYWYRQAAGRGLQLLFYSVGIGQISSEVPQNLSASRPQDRQFILSSKKLLLSDSGFYLCAWAGGSGQPQHFGDGTRLSIL.

V is TRBV27 and J is TRBJ2-5; D might be TRBD1 (5 bases). The germline V gene encodes CDR1 MNHEY and CDR2 SMNVEV (reference sequence). Trimming took off 0 bases at V and 4 bases at J, with 12 bases between the two ends. This CDR3 is built from 15 residues. CDR3 in amino acids: CASSLSGSQGETQYF. CDR3 coding DNA: TGTGCCAGCAGTTTATCAGGATCCCAGGGAGAGACCCAGTACTTC.

The chain uses TRBV27 and TRBJ2-1, with 7 bases lining up with TRBD1. The CDR3 spans 18 residues. Germline V gives CDR1 MNHEY, CDR2 SMNVEV (reference sequence). V gave up 3 bases and J gave up 4 bases; unmatched junction bases: 15. The CDR3 bases are TGTGCCAGCAGTTTCCGTCCCGTAGGGGACAGCAAGTACAATGAGCAGTTCTTC. Translated: CASSFRPVGDSKYNEQFF.

The J gene is TRBJ1-1, the V gene TRBV6-5; TRBD1 might be the D (5 bases). CDR1 MNHEY and CDR2 SVGAGI come from the germline V gene. V was cut by 4 bases and J by 0 bases, with 12 bases left in between. The CDR3 has 15 amino acids. CDR3 in DNA: TGTGCCAGCAGTTCCAGGAGGGGCGTGAACACTGAAGCTTTCTTT. Its protein is CASSSRRGVNTEAFF.

The rearrangement joins TRBV19 to TRBJ2-1; 7 nucleotides match TRBD2. With 10 bases clipped from V and 4 bases from J, the junction kept 10 bases outside the gene matches. The CDR3 has 14 amino acids. Looked up from germline, CDR1 is LNHDA and CDR2 is SQIVND (reference sequence). CDR3 nucleotide sequence: TGTGCCACCACACTAGCGCGAGGTTACAATGAGCAGTTCTTC. Amino acids: CATTLARGYNEQFF. Full variable domain (rest looked up from reference TRBV19 and TRBJ2-1): DGGITQSPKYLFRKEGQNVTLSCEQNLNHDAMYWYRQDPGQGLRLIYYSQIVNDFQKGDIAEGYSVSREKKESFPLTVTSAQKNPTAFYLCATTLARGYNEQFFGPGTRLTVL.

The gene calls are TRBV7-2 and TRBJ2-7; 7 bases align to TRBD2. V shed 5 bases and J 6 bases; nucleotides not matched to a gene: 13. Germline-derived CDR1 and CDR2 are SGHTA and FQGNSA. CDR3 size: 15 residues. CDR3 DNA: TGTGCCAGCAGCCGGGGTTGGGGGAGGGCCGTCGAGCAGTACTTC. It specifies CASSRGWGRAVEQYF.

This rearrangement joins TRBV15 to TRBJ1-5; D unresolved. The CDR3 contains 14 residues. Germline CDR1 LNHNV, CDR2 YYDKDF (reference sequence). Trimming pared 1 base from V and 4 bases from J, leaving 8 bases between. CDR3 protein: CATSRGAENQPQHF. The CDR3 bases are TGTGCCACCAGCAGAGGGGCAGAAAATCAGCCCCAGCATTTT. The full variable domain, completed using reference TRBV15 and TRBJ1-5, is DAMVIQNPRYQVTQFGKPVTLSCSQTLNHNVMYWYQQKSSQAPKLLFHYYDKDFNNEADTPDNFQSRRPNTSFCFLDIRSPGLGDTAMYLCATSRGAENQPQHFGDGTRLSIL.

This clone was counted a single time. The chain combines TRBV19 with TRBJ2-3; TRBD1 matches 9 bases. The CDR3 consists of 16 residues. Trimming removed 0 bases from V and 4 bases from J; junction bases left unmatched: 5. Germline V lookup: CDR1 LNHDA, CDR2 SQIVND (reference sequence). CDR3 sequence: CASSIDGGQGSDTQYF. The CDR3 DNA reads as TGTGCCAGTAGTATAGATGGGGGACAGGGTTCAGATACGCAGTATTTT. The full variable domain, its missing parts supplied by reference TRBV19 and TRBJ2-3, is DGGITQSPKYLFRKEGQNVTLSCEQNLNHDAMYWYRQDPGQGLRLIYYSQIVNDFQKGDIAEGYSVSREKKESFPLTVTSAQKNPTAFYLCASSIDGGQGSDTQYFGPGTRLTVL.

V is TRBV6-6 and J is TRBJ1-1; 7 nucleotides line up with TRBD1. Unmatched junction bases numbered 1, after V lost 2 bases and J lost 1 base. This CDR3 spans 14 amino acids. The germline CDR1 and CDR2 sequences are MNHNY and SVGAGI (reference sequence). The CDR3 here is CASSYRQGNTEAFF. In DNA form, the CDR3 reads TGTGCCAGCAGTTACCGACAGGGGAACACTGAAGCTTTCTTT.

V is TRBV27 and J is TRBJ1-1, with 7 nucleotides matching TRBD1. V lost 6 bases to trimming and J lost 1 base; unmatched junction nucleotides: 11. CDR1 is MNHEY and CDR2 is SMNVEV in the germline V gene (reference sequence). CDR3 length: 16 amino acids. The CDR3 loop is CASSKNRGRWNTEAFF. The CDR3 DNA sequence: TGTGCCAGCAGCAAAAACAGGGGCCGGTGGAACACTGAAGCTTTCTTT.